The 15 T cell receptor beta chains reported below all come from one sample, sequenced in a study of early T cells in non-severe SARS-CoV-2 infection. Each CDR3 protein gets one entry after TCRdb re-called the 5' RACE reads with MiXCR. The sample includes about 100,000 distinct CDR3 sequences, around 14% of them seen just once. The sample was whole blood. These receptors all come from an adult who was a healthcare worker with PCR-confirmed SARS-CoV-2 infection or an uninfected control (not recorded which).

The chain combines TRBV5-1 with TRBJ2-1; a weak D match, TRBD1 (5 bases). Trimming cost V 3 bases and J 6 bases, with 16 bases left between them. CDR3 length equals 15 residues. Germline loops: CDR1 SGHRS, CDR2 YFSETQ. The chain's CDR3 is CASSSGAVLANEQFF. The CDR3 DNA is TGCGCCAGCAGCTCTGGGGCGGTCCTGGCCAATGAGCAGTTCTTC.

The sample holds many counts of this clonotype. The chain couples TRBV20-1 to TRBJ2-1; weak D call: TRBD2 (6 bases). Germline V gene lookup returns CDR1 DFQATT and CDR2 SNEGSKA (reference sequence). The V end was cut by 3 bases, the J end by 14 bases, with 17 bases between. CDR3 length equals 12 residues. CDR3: CSAREGSFGEFF. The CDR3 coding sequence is TGCAGTGCTAGGGAGGGGAGCTTCGGGGAGTTCTTC.

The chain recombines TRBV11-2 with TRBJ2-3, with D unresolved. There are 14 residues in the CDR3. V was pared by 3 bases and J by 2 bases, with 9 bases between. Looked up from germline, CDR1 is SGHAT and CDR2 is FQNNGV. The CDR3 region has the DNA TGTGCCAGCAGCTTGAACAGACTCACAGATACGCAGTATTTT. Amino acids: CASSLNRLTDTQYF.

This chain's CDR3 is CASRGPPETGLGAGELFF. The CDR3, as DNA: TGTGCCAGCAGGGGCCCCCCCGAGACAGGGTTGGGGGCCGGGGAGCTGTTTTTT. This chain links TRBV11-2 with TRBJ2-2; TRBD1 matches 7 bases. This CDR3 comprises 18 residues. CDR1 and CDR2 (germline): SGHAT, FQNNGV. V shed 6 bases and J 6 bases; nucleotides not matched to a gene: 19.

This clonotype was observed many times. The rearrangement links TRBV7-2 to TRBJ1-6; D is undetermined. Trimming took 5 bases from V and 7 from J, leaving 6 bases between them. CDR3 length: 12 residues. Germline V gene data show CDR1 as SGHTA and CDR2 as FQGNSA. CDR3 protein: CASSQLNSPLHF. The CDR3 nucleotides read TGTGCCAGCAGCCAACTAAATTCACCCCTCCACTTT.

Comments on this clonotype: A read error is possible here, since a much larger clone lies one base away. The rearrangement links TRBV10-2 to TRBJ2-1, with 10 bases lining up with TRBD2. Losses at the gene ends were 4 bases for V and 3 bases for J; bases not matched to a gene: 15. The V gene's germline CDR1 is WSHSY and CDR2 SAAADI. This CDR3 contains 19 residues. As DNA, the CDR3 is TGCGCCAGCAGTGGTCGAAGAGCGGGGGGGTCGCCGGGCTACAATGAGCAGTTCTTC. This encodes CASSGRRAGGSPGYNEQFF.

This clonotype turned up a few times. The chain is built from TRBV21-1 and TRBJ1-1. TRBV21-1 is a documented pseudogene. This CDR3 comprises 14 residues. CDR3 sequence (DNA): TGTGCCAGCAGTTTCACTGGGGTTGGCACTGAAGCTTTCTTT. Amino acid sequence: CASSFTGVGTEAFF.

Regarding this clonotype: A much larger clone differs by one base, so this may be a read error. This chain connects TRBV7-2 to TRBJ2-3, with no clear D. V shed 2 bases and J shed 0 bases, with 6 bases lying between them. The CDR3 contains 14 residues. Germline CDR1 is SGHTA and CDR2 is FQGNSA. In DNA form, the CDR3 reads TGTGCCAGCAGCTTAAGGGCTAGCACAGATACGCAGTATTTT. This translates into CASSLRASTDTQYF.

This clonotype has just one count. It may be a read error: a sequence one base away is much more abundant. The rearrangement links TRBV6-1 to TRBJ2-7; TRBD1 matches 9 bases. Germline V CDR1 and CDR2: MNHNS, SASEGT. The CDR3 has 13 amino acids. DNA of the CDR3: TGTGCCAGCAGTCCACAGGGGGCCTACGAGCAGCACTTC. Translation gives CASSPQGAYEQHF.

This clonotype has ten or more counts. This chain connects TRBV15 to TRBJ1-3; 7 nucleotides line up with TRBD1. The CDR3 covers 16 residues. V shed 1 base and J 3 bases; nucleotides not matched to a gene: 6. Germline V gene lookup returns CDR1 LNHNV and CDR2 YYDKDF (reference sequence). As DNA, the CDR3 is TGTGCCACCAGCAGAGTCGGAGGGGGCAATGGAAACACCATATATTTT. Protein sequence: CATSRVGGGNGNTIYF.

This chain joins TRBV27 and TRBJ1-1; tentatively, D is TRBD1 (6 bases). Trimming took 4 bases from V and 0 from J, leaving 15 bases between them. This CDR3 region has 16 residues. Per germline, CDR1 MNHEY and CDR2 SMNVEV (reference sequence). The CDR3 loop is CASSSGQPLMNTEAFF. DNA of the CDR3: TGTGCCAGCAGTTCCGGACAGCCCCTTATGAACACTGAAGCTTTCTTT.

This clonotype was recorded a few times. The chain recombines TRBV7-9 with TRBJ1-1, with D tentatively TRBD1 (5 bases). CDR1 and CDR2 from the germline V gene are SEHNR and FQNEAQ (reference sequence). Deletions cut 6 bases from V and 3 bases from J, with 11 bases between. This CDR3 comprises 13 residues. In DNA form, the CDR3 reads TGTGCCAGCAGTTCCGGGGGGTACACTGAAGCTTTCTTT. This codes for CASSSGGYTEAFF.

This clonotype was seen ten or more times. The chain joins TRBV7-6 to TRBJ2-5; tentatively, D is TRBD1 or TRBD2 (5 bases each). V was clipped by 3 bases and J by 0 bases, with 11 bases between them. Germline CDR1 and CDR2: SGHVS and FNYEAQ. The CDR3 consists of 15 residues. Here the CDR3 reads CASSFSGTDQETQYF. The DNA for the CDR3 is TGTGCCAGCAGCTTCTCCGGGACGGACCAAGAGACCCAGTACTTC. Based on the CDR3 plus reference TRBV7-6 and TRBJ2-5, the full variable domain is GAGVSQSPRYKVTKRGQDVALRCDPISGHVSLYWYRQALGQGPEFLTYFNYEAQQDKSGLPNDRFSAERPEGSISTLTIQRTEQRDSAMYRCASSFSGTDQETQYFGPGTRLLVL.

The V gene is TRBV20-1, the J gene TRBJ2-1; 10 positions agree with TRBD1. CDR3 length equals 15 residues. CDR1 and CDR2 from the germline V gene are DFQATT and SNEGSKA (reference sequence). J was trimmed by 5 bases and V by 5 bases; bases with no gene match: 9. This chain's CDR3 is CSALNRDRGNNEQFF. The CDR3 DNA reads TGCAGTGCTTTAAACCGGGACAGGGGTAACAATGAGCAGTTCTTC.

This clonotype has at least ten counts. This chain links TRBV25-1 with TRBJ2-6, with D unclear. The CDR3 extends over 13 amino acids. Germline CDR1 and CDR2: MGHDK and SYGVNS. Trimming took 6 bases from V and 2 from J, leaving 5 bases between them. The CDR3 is CASRPTGANVLTF. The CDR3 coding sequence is TGTGCCAGCAGACCGACTGGGGCCAACGTCCTGACTTTC.